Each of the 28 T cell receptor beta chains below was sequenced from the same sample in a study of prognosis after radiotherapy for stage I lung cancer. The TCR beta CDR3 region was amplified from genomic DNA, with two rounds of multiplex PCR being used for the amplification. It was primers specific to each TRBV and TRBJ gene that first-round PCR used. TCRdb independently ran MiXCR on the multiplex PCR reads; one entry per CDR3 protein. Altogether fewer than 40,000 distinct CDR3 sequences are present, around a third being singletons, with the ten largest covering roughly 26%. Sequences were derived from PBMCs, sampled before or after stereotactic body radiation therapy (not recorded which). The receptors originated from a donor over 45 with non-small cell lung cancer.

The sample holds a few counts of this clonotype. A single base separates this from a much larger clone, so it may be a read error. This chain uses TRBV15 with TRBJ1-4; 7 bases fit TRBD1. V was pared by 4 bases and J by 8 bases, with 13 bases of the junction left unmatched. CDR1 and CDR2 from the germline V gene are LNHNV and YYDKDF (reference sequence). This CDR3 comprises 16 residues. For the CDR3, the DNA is TGTGCCACCAGCACGACCGTACAGGGGCGGGGAGAAAAACTGTTTTTT. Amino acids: CATSTTVQGRGEKLFF.

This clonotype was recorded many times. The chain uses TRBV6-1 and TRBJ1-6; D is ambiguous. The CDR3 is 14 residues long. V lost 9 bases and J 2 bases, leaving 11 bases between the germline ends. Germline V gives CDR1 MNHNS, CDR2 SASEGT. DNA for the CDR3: TGTGCCAGTAAGACACTACCCTATAATTCACCCCTCCACTTT. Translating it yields CASKTLPYNSPLHF.

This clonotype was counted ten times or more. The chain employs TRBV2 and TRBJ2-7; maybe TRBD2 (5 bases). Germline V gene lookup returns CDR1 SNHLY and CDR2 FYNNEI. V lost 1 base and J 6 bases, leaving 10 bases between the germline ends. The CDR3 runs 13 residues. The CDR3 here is CASSEGLAGEQYF. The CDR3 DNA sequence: TGTGCCAGCAGTGAAGGCCTAGCTGGCGAGCAGTACTTC.

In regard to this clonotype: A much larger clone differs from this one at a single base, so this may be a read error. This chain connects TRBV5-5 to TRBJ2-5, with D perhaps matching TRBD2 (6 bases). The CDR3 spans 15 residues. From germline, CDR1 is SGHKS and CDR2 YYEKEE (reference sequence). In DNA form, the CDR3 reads TGTGTCAGCAGCCCCTTGGGGGGAGTCGGAGAGACCCAGTACTTC. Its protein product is CVSSPLGGVGETQYF.

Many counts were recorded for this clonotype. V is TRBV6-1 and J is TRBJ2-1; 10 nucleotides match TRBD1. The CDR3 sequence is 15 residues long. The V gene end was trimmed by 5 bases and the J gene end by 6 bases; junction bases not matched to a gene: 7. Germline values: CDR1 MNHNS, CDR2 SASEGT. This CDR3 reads CASSRQGAQANEQFF. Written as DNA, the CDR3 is TGTGCCAGCAGTCGACAGGGGGCCCAAGCCAATGAGCAGTTCTTC.

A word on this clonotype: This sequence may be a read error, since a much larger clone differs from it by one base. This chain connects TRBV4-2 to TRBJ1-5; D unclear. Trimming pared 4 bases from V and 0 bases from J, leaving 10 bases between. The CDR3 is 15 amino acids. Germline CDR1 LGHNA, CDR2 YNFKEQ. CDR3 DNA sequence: TGTGCCAGCAGCCGAGAGCTCTATAGCAATCAGCCCCAGCATTTT. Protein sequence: CASSRELYSNQPQHF.

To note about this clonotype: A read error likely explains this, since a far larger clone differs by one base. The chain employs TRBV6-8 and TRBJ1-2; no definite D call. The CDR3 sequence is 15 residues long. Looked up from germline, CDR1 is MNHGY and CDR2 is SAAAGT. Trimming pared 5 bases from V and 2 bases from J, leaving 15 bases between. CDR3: CASSPRVRGNYGYTF. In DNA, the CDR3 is TGTGCCAGCAGTCCCCGCGTGAGAGGGAACTATGGCTACACCTTC.

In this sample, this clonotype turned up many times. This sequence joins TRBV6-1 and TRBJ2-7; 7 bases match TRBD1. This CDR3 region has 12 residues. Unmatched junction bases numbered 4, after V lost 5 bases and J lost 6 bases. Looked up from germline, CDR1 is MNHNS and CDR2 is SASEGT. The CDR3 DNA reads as TGTGCCAGCAGTCCGGACAGGTTCGAGCAGTACTTC. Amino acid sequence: CASSPDRFEQYF.

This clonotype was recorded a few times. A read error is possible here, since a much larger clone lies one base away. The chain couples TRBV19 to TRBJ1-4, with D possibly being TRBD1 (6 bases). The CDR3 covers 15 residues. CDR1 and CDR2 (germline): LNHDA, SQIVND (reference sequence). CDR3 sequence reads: CASSTRGTRAEKLLF. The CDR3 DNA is TGTGCCAGTAGTACCCGTGGGACACGCGCTGAAAAACTGCTTTTT.

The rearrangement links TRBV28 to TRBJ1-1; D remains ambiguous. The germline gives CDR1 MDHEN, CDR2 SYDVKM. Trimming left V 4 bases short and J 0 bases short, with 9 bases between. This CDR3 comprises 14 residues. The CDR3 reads CASSSPGLNTEAFF. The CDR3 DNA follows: TGTGCCAGCAGTTCCCCCGGCCTGAACACTGAAGCTTTCTTT.

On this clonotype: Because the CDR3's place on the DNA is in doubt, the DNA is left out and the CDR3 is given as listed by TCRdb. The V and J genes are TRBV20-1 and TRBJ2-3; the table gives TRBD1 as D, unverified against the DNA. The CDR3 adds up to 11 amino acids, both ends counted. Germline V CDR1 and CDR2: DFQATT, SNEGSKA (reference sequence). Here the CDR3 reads CSAERGIRSIF.

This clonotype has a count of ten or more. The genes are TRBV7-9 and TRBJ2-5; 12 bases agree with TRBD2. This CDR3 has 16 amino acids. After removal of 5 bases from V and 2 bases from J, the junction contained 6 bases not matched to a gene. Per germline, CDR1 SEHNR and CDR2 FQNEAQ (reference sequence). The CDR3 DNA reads TGTGCCAGCAGCCCAGGACTAGCGGGGAGTCAAGAGACCCAGTACTTC. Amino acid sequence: CASSPGLAGSQETQYF.

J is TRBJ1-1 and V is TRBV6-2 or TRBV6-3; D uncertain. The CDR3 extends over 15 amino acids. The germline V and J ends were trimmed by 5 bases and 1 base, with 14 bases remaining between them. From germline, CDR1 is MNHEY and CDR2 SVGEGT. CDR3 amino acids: CASSRGLEGNTEAFF. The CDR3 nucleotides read TGTGCCAGCAGTAGAGGGTTAGAGGGGAACACTGAAGCTTTCTTT.

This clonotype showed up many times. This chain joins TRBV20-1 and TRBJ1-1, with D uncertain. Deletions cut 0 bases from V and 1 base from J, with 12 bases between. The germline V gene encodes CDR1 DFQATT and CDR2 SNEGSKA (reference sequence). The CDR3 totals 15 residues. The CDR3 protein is CSARDQGYKNTEAFF. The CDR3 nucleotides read TGCAGTGCTAGAGATCAAGGGTATAAGAACACTGAAGCTTTCTTT.

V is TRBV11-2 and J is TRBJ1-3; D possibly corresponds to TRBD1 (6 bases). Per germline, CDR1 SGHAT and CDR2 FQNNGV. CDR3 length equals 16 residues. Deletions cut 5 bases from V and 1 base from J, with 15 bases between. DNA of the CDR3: TGTGCCAGCAGCGCGTCCCCACAGGGATCTGGAAACACCATATATTTT. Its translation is CASSASPQGSGNTIYF.

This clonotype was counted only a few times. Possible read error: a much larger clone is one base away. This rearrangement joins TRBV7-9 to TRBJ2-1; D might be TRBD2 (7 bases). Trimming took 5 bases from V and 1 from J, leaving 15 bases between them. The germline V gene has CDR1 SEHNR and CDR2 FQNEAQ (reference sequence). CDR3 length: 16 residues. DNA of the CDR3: TGTGCCAGCAGCCCTAGGGGGGGGGTGTCCTACAATGAGCAGTTCTTC. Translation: CASSPRGGVSYNEQFF.

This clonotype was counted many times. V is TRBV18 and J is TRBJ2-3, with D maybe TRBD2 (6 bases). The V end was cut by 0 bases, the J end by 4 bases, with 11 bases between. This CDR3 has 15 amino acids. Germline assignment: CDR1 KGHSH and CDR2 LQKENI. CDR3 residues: CASSPPTGLSDTQYF. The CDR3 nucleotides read TGTGCCAGCTCACCACCTACGGGACTTTCAGATACGCAGTATTTT. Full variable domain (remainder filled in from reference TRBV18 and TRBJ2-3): NAGVMQNPRHLVRRRGQEARLRCSPMKGHSHVYWYRQLPEEGLKFMVYLQKENIIDESGMPKERFSAEFPKEGPSILRIQQVVRGDSAAYFCASSPPTGLSDTQYFGPGTRLTVL.

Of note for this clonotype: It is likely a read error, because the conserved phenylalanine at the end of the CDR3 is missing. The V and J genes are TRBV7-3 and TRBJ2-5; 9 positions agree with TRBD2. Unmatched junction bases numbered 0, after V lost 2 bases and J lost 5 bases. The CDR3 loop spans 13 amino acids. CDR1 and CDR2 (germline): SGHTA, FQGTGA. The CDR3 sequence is CASSLLAGETQYS. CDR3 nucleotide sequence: TGTGCCAGCAGCTTACTAGCGGGGGAGACCCAGTACTCC.

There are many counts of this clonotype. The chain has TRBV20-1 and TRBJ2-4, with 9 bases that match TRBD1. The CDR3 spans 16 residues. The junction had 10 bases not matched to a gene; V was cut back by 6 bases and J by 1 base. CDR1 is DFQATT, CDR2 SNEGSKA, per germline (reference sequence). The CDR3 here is CSAGEAGTGAKNIQYF. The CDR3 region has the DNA TGCAGTGCGGGGGAAGCCGGGACAGGGGCCAAAAACATTCAGTACTTC.

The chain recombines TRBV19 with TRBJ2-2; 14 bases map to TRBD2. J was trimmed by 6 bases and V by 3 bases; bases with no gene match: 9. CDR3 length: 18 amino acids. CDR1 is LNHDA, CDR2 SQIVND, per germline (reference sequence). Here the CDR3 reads CASSITGLAGGVAGELFF. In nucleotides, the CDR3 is TGTGCCAGTAGTATTACAGGACTAGCGGGGGGAGTAGCCGGGGAGCTGTTTTTT.

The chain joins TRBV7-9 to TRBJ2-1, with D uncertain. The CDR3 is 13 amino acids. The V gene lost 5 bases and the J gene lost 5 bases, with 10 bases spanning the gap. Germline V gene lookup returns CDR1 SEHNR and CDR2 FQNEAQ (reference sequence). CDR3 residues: CASSTTENNEQFF. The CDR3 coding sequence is TGTGCCAGCAGCACCACAGAAAACAATGAGCAGTTCTTC.

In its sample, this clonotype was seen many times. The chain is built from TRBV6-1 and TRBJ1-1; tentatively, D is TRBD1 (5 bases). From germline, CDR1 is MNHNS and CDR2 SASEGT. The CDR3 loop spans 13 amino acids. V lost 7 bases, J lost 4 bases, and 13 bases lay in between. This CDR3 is CASTEWGITEAFF. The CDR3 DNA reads TGTGCCAGCACCGAATGGGGGATCACTGAAGCTTTCTTT.

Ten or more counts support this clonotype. This CDR3 reads CASSLGSSGPTGEQYF. The CDR3 DNA reads TGTGCCAGCAGTTTAGGTTCGTCAGGACCTACGGGCGAGCAGTACTTC. The chain recombines TRBV28 with TRBJ2-7; no clear D gene. The germline CDR1 and CDR2 sequences are MDHEN and SYDVKM. Trimming cost V 2 bases and J 6 bases, with 20 bases left between them. This CDR3 contains 16 residues.

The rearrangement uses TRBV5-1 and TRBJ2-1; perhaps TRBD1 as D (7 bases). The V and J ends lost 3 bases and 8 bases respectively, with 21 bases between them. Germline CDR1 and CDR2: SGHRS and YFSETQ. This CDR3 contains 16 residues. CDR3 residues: CASSWTTGVAVYEQFF. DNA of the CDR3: TGCGCCAGCAGCTGGACTACAGGGGTAGCGGTGTATGAGCAGTTCTTC.

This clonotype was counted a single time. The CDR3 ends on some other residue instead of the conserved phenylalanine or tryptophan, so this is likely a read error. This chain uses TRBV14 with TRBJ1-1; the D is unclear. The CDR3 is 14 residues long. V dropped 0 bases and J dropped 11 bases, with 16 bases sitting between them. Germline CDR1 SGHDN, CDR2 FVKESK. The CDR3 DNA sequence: TGTGCCAGCAGCCAAGACAGTGGCCTCCCGGAGGCTTTCCTT. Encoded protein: CASSQDSGLPEAFL.

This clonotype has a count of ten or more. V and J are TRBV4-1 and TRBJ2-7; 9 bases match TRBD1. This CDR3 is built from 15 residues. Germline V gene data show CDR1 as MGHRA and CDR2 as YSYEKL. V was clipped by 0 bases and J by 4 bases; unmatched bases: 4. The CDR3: CASSQDMGQGYEQYF. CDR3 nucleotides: TGCGCCAGCAGCCAAGATATGGGACAGGGTTACGAGCAGTACTTC.

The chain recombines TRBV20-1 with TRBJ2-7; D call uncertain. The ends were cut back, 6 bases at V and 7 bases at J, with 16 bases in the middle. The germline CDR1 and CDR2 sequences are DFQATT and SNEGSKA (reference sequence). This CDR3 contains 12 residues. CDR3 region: CSAPIGRGEQYF. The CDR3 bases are TGCAGTGCCCCGATCGGGCGCGGTGAGCAGTACTTC.

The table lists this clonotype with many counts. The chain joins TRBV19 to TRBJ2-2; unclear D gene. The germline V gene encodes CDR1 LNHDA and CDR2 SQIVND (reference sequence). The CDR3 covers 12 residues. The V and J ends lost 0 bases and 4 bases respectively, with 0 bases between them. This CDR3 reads CASSIDTGELFF. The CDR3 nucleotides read TGTGCCAGTAGTATAGACACCGGGGAGCTGTTTTTT.